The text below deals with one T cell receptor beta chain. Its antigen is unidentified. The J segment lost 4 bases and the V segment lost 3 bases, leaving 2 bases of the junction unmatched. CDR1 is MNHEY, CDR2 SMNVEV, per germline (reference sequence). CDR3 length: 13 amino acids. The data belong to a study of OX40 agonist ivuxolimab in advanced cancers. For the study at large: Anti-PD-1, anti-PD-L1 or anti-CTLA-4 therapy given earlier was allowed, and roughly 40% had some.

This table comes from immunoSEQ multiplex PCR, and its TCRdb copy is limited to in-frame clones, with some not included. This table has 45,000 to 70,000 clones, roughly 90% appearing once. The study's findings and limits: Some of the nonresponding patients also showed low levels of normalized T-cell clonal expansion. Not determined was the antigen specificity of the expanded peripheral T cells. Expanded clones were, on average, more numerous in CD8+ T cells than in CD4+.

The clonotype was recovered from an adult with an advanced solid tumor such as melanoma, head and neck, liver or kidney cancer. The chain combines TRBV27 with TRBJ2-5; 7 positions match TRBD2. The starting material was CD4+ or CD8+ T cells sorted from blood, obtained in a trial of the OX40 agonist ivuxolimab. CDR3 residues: CASSLWEGETQYF. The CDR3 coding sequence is TGTGCCAGCAGTTTGTGGGAGGGAGAGACCCAGTACTTC.